Included here is one TCR beta chain sequence, with context. This record belongs to a study of somatic mutations in cytotoxic T cells in rheumatoid arthritis. The data were produced by immunoSEQ multiplex PCR, yet TCRdb's version contains in-frame clones alone and is incomplete. Of about 10,000 clones in the sample, roughly 80% were seen once. CDR1 is MDHEN, CDR2 SYDVKM, per germline. V was trimmed by 6 bases and J by 4 bases, leaving 9 bases between them. This CDR3 has 12 amino acids. The rearrangement joins TRBV28 to TRBJ1-1; D is unresolved. Sequencing was carried out using CD8+ T cells sorted from blood. This sequence was found in a middle-aged man in good health. CDR3 amino acids: CASRWRGTEAFF. For the CDR3, the DNA is TGTGCCAGCAGATGGCGGGGCACTGAAGCTTTCTTT.